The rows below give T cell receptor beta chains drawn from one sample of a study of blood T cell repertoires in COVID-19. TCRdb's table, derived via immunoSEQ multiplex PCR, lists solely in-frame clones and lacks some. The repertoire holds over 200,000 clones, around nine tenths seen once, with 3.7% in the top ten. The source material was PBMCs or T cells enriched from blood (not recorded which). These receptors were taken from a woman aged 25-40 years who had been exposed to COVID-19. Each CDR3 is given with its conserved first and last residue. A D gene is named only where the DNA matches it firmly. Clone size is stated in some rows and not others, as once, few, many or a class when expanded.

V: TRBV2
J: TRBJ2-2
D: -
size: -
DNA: TGTGCCAGCAGCCTGACAGTCGGGGAGCTGTTTTTT
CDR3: CASSLTVGELFF

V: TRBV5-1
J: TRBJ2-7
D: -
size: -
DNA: TGCGCCAGCAGCTTGGCCCGCTCATATGACATATACGAGCAGTACTTC
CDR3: CASSLARSYDIYEQYF

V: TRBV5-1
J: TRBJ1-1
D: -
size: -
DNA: TGCGCCAGCAGCTTGGACGGACAGAACACTGAAGCTTTCTTT
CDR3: CASSLDGQNTEAFF

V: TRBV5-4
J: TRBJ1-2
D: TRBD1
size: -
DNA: TGTGCCAGCAGGCACCCCGGGACAGGGGGCCATGGCTACACCTTC
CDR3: CASRHPGTGGHGYTF

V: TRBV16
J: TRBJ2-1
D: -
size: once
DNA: TGTGCCAGCAGCCATAGACATAACAATGAGCAGTTCTTC
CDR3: CASSHRHNNEQFF

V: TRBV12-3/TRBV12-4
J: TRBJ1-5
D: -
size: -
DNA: TGTGCCAGCAAAGCAGGGGTTCAGCCCCAGCATTTT
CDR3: CASKAGVQPQHF

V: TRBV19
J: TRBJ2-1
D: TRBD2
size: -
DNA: TGTGCCAGTAGATCTAGCGGGAGGTTCGATGAGCAGTTCTTC
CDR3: CASRSSGRFDEQFF

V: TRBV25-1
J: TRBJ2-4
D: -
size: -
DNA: TGTGCCAGCAGTGGGGGAGGTGAAAACATTCAGTACTTC
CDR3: CASSGGGENIQYF

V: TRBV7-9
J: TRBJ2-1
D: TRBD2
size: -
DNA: TGTGCCAGCAGCTTAATGGCAGGACTAGCGGGAGATGAGCAGTTCTTC
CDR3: CASSLMAGLAGDEQFF

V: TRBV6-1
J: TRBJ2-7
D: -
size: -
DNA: TGTGCCAGCAGTGAGGTGGGGGCTTACGAGCAGTACTTC
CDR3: CASSEVGAYEQYF

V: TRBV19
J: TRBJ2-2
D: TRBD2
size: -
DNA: TGTGCCAGTAGTATTCAGGTTGGGACTAGCGGGAGGGCCGCGGACACCGGGGAGCTGTTTTTT
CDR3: CASSIQVGTSGRAADTGELFF

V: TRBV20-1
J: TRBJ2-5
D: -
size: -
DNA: TGCAGTGCAGCAGGGGTTGGCCAGTACTTC
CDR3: CSAAGVGQYF

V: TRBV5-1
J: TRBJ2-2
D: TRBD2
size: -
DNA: TGCGCCAGCTCCTCAGGACTAGCGGTCGAGGGGGAGCTGTTTTTT
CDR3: CASSSGLAVEGELFF

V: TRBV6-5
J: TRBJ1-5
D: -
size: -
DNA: TGTGCCAGCATCGTAGAGTCTGGTCAGCCCCAGCATTTT
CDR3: CASIVESGQPQHF

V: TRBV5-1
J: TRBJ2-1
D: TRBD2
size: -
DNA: TGCGCCAGCAGCACCGGACTAGCGGGAGCTGCGGATGAGCAGTTCTTC
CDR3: CASSTGLAGAADEQFF

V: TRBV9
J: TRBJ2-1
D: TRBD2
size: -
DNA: TGTGCCAGCAGCCCCCGCAGGAGGGGACTAGCGGGAGTTAATGAGCAGTTCTTC
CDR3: CASSPRRRGLAGVNEQFF

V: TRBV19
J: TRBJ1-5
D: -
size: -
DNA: TGTGCCAGTAGTATGGTCGGGGGGTTGGGCAGGGCCAATCAGCCCCAGCATTTT
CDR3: CASSMVGGLGRANQPQHF

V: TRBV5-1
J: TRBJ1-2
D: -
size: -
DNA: TGCGCCAGCAGCGCCTTAGCCACGGGGGACTATGGCTACACCTTC
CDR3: CASSALATGDYGYTF

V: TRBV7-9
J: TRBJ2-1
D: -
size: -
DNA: TGTGCCAGCAGCCGACAGCTCAGCTCCTACAATGAGCAGTTCTTC
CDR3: CASSRQLSSYNEQFF

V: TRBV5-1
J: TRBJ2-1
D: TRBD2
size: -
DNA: TGCGCCAGCAGCTTGGTAGGGACTAGCGGGAGTGGGGAGCAGTTCTTC
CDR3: CASSLVGTSGSGEQFF

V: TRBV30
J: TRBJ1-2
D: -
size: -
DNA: TGTGCCTGGAGCCCACTTGCAGGGTCGGGCTATGGCTACACCTTC
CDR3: CAWSPLAGSGYGYTF

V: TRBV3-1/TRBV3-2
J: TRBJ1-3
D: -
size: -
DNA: TGTGCCAGCAGCCAGAGTGCAAGCTCTGGAAACACCATATATTTT
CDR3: CASSQSASSGNTIYF

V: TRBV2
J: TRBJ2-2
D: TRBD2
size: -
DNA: TGTGCCAGCATTGGACTAGCGGGGACCGGGGAGCTGTTTTTT
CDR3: CASIGLAGTGELFF

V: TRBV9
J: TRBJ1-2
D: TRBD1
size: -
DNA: TGTGCCAGCAGCGACATACAGGGGGGGAGCTATGGCTACACCTTC
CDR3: CASSDIQGGSYGYTF

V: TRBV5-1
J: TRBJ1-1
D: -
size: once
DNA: TGCGCCAGCAGCTCGAAATCGAGCACTGAAGCTTTCTTT
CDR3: CASSSKSSTEAFF

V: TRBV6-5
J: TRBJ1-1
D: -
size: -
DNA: TGTGCCAGCAGTTCCGGTTGGGACTCTGAAGCTTTCTTT
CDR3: CASSSGWDSEAFF

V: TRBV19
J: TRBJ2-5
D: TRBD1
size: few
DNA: TGTGCCAGTAGTAAACAGGGGGCAAAAGAGACCCAGTACTTC
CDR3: CASSKQGAKETQYF

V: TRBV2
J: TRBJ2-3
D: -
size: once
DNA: TGTGCCAGCAGTACCGGGACTCGGGATACGCAGTATTTT
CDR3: CASSTGTRDTQYF

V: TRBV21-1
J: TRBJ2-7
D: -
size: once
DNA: TGTCCCGGGGGGACACAAAATACCTACGAGCAGTACTTC
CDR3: CPGGTQNTYEQYF

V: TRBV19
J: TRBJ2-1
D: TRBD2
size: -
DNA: TGTGCCAGTAGTCCCCTAGCGGGACTCGGGGGTGAGCAGTTCTTC
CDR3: CASSPLAGLGGEQFF

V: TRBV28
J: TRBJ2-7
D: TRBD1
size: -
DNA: TGTGCCAGCAGTCCCCTCGGGACAGGGGGCTACGAGCAGTACTTC
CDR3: CASSPLGTGGYEQYF

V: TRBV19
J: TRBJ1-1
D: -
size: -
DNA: TGTGCCAGTAAATACGGGAACACTGAAGCTTTCTTT
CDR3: CASKYGNTEAFF

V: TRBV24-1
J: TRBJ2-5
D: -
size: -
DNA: TGTGCCACCAGTGGTGGGGGCTTCGGGGAGACCCAGTACTTC
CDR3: CATSGGGFGETQYF

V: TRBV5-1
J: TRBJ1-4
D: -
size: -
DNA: TGCGCCAGCAGCTCAGGGTTAAATGAAAAACTGTTTTTT
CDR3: CASSSGLNEKLFF

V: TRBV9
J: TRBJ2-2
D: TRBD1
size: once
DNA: TGTGCCAGCAGCTCATGGACAGGGTTGACCGGGGAGCTGTTTTTT
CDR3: CASSSWTGLTGELFF

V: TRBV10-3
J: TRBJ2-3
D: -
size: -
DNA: TGTGCCATCAGTGAGTCCAGCGACCCAGATACGCAGTATTTT
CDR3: CAISESSDPDTQYF

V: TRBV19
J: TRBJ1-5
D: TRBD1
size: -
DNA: TGTGCCAGTAGTAGGGGACAACAGGGGATGAGCAATCAGCCCCAGCATTTT
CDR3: CASSRGQQGMSNQPQHF

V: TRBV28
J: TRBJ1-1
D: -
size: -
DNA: TGTGCCAGCAGTTTACTATCTCAGAACACTGAAGCTTTCTTT
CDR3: CASSLLSQNTEAFF

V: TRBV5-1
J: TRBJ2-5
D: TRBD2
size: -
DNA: TGCGTCAGCAGCTTGTCTGGAGGGGTAGCGGGAGTTGGTGAGACCCAGTACTTC
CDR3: CVSSLSGGVAGVGETQYF

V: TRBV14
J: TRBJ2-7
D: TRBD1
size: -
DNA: TGTGCCAGCAGCCACCCGACAGGGGCTGGCTACGAGCAGTACTTC
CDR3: CASSHPTGAGYEQYF

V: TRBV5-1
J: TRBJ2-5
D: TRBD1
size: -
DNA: TGCGCCAGCAGCTGGACAGGCCCACAAGAGACCCAGTACTTC
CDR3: CASSWTGPQETQYF

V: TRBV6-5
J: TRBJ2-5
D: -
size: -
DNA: TGTGCCAGCAAAGGACAGCGCCAGACCCAGTACTTC
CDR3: CASKGQRQTQYF

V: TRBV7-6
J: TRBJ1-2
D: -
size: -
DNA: TGTGCCAGCAGCTTAGGAGGATTGGAAACTAACTATGGCTACACCTTC
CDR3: CASSLGGLETNYGYTF

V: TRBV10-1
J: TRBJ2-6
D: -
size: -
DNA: TGCGCCAGCAGGTGGGCAGGGCCGAGGTCTGGGGCCAACGTCCTGACTTTC
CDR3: CASRWAGPRSGANVLTF

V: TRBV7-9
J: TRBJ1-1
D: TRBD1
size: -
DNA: TGTGCCAGCAGCTTAGGGGGGGCAGGGGGGACTGAAGCTTTCTTT
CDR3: CASSLGGAGGTEAFF

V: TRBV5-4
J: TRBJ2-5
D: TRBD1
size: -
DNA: TGTGCCAGCAGCCTGCGACCAGACAGGGGGCGCGGGAAGACCCAGTACTTC
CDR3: CASSLRPDRGRGKTQYF

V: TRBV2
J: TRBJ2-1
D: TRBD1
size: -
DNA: TGTGCCAGCAAGATTCACGAGACAGGGGGTAATGAGCAGTTCTTC
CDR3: CASKIHETGGNEQFF

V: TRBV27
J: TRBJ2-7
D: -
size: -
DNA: TGTGCCAGCAGTTGGGGGGGCGACCCAGCATACGAGCAGTACTTC
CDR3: CASSWGGDPAYEQYF

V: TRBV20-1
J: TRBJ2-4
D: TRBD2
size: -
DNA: TGCAGTGTTAGTACTTCCGGGACTAGAAACATTCAGTACTTC
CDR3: CSVSTSGTRNIQYF

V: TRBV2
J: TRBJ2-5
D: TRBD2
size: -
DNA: TGTGCCAGCAGTGAACAGCGGGGGGGAGAGACCCAGTACTTC
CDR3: CASSEQRGGETQYF

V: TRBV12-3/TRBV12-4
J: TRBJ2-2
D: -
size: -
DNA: TGTGCCAGCAGTTTAGCGAGCGGGGAGCTGTTTTTT
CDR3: CASSLASGELFF

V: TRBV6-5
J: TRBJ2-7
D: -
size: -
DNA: TGTGCCAGCAGGGCGGAAAGGGACACCCACTACGAGCAGTACTTC
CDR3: CASRAERDTHYEQYF

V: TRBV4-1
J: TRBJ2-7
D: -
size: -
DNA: TGCGCCAGCAGCCAAGAAGTGGCTTACGAGCAGTACTTC
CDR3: CASSQEVAYEQYF

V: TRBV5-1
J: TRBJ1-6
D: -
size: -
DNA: TGCGCCAGCAGCTTGGTTGGGCCAGGGTCACCCCTCCACTTT
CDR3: CASSLVGPGSPLHF

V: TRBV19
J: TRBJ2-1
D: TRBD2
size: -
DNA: TGTGCCAGTAGTCCCAGACTAGCTCTCTCCTACAATGAGCAGTTCTTC
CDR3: CASSPRLALSYNEQFF

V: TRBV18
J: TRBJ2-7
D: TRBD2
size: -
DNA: TGTGCCAGCTCACCTGCCGGGACTAGTAACGAGCAGTACTTC
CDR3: CASSPAGTSNEQYF

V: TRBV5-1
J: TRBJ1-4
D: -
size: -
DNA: TGCGCCAGCAGCTTCCGACAGGCGCATACCCTTAATGAAAAACTGTTTTTT
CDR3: CASSFRQAHTLNEKLFF

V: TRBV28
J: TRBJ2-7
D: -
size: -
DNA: TGTGCCAGCAGGAAGACAGACACATACTCCTACGAGCAGTACTTC
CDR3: CASRKTDTYSYEQYF

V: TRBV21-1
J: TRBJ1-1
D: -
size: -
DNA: TGTGCCAGCAGCAAATCCAAGGGGCCCGTGAACACTGAAGCTTTCTTT
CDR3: CASSKSKGPVNTEAFF